A selection of T cell receptor beta chains follows, all from one sample in a study of technical replicates of blood from a few donors. TCRdb's copy holds only in-frame clones and misses some; the assay was immunoSEQ multiplex PCR. The table includes 85,000 to 95,000 clones, almost 97% detected once. Sequencing used T cells isolated from PBMCs. The origin of the receptors is a human donor in good health. Each CDR3 is given with its conserved first and last residue. A D gene is named only where the DNA matches it firmly. Clone size is stated in some rows and not others, as once, few, many or a class when expanded.

DNA: TGTGCCAGCAGTGAAAGCCCCAGCGTCGTCTACGAGCAGTACTTC; CDR3: CASSESPSVVYEQYF; size: .; J: TRBJ2-7; D: .; V: TRBV2
DNA: TGTGCCAGCAACCTAGCGGATCCCTACGAGCAGTACTTC; CDR3: CASNLADPYEQYF; size: .; J: TRBJ2-7; D: TRBD2; V: TRBV18
DNA: TGTGCCAGCAGCTTAATCGCGGGGTCGTACGAGCAGTACTTC; CDR3: CASSLIAGSYEQYF; size: .; J: TRBJ2-7; D: .; V: TRBV13
DNA: TGTGCCAGCAGCTTACGTAGGGGTAGCACTGAAGCTTTCTTT; CDR3: CASSLRRGSTEAFF; size: .; J: TRBJ1-1; D: .; V: TRBV7-2
DNA: TGTGCCATCAGTGAACCGGGACATCGAAACACTGAAGCTTTCTTT; CDR3: CAISEPGHRNTEAFF; size: .; J: TRBJ1-1; D: .; V: TRBV10-3
DNA: TGTGCCAGCAGTTCCCCCTCTAGCGGGAGTAGCTACGAGCAGTACTTC; CDR3: CASSSPSSGSSYEQYF; size: .; J: TRBJ2-7; D: TRBD2; V: TRBV27
DNA: TGTGCCAGCACTAGCGGGAGTAATGAGCAGTTCTTC; CDR3: CASTSGSNEQFF; size: .; J: TRBJ2-1; D: TRBD2; V: TRBV6-4
DNA: TGCAGTGCTAACTTTGTAGATACGCAGTATTTT; CDR3: CSANFVDTQYF; size: .; J: TRBJ2-3; D: .; V: TRBV20-1
DNA: TGTGCCTGGAGGCTTAATCGCAGACTAGCGGGAGTTGTGGATTACGAGCAGTACTTC; CDR3: CAWRLNRRLAGVVDYEQYF; size: .; J: TRBJ2-7; D: TRBD2; V: TRBV30
DNA: TGTGCCTGGAGGGGAAGCGGGAGGAGATACAATGAGCAGTTCTTC; CDR3: CAWRGSGRRYNEQFF; size: .; J: TRBJ2-1; D: TRBD2; V: TRBV30
DNA: TGTGCCAGTAGTCCCCGGACTAGCGTAGTTTCAGATACGCAGTATTTT; CDR3: CASSPRTSVVSDTQYF; size: once; J: TRBJ2-3; D: TRBD2; V: TRBV19
DNA: TGTGCCAGTAGACAGGCAGGATACTCCTACGAGCAGTACTTC; CDR3: CASRQAGYSYEQYF; size: few; J: TRBJ2-7; D: .; V: TRBV19
DNA: TGTGCCAGCAGCTTGGTCGGAGGACAGGGTGACGAGCAGTACTTC; CDR3: CASSLVGGQGDEQYF; size: .; J: TRBJ2-7; D: TRBD1; V: TRBV7-2
DNA: TGTGCCAGCAGCGCCCTTGGGCTTCCTTCCTACAATGAGCAGTTCTTC; CDR3: CASSALGLPSYNEQFF; size: .; J: TRBJ2-1; D: .; V: TRBV9
DNA: TGTGCCAGCAGCGGGGACACCTATCAGCCCCAGCATTTT; CDR3: CASSGDTYQPQHF; size: .; J: TRBJ1-5; D: .; V: TRBV9
DNA: TGTGCCAGCAGCTTCCAGGACACTGAAGCTTTCTTT; CDR3: CASSFQDTEAFF; size: .; J: TRBJ1-1; D: .; V: TRBV5-6
DNA: TGTGCCAGCGTAGCGGGAGGATACTACGAGCAGTACTTC; CDR3: CASVAGGYYEQYF; size: .; J: TRBJ2-7; D: TRBD2; V: TRBV2
DNA: TGTGCCAGCAGCTCTCGACAGGGGGGAAGCACAGATACGCAGTATTTT; CDR3: CASSSRQGGSTDTQYF; size: .; J: TRBJ2-3; D: TRBD1; V: TRBV11-3